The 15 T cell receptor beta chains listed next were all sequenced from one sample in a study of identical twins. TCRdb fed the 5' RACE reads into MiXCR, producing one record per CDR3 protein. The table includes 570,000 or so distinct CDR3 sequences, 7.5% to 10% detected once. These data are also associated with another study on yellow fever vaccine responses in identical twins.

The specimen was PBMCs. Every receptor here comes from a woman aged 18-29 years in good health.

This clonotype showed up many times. CDR3 sequence reads: CASSPPWGTGVQETQYF. The CDR3 DNA reads as TGTGCCAGCAGCCCCCCCTGGGGGACGGGAGTTCAGGAGACCCAGTACTTC. This chain connects TRBV25-1 to TRBJ2-5; weak D call: TRBD2 (6 bases). The V end lost 6 bases, the J end lost 5 bases, and 25 bases lay between the germline ends. The V gene's germline CDR1 is MGHDK and CDR2 SYGVNS. The CDR3 extends over 17 amino acids.

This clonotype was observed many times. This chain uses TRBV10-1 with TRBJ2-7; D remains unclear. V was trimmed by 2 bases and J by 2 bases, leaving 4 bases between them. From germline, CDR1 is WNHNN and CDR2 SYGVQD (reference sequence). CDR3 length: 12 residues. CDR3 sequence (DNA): TGCGCCAGCAGTGAGGACACCTACGAGCAGTACTTC. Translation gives CASSEDTYEQYF.

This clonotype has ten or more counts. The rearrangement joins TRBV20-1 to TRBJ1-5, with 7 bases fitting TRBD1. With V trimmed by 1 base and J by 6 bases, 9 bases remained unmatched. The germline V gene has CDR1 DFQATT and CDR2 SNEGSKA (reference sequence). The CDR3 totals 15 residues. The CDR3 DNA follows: TGCAGTGCTAGAGTCCCAGGGGGAGGGGGTCAGCCCCAGCATTTT. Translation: CSARVPGGGGQPQHF.

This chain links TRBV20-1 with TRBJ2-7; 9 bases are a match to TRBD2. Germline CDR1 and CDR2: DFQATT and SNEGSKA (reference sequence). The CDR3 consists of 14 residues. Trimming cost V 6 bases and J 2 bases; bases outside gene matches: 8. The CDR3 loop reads CSAKPGTSTYEQYF. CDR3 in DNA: TGCAGTGCGAAGCCCGGGACTAGCACCTACGAGCAGTACTTC.

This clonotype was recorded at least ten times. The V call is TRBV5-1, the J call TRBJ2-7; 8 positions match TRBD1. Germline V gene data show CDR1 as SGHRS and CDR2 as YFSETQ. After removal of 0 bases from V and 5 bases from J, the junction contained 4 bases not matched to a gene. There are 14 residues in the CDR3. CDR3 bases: TGCGCCAGCAGCTTGGGGACAGGGACGAACGAGCAGTACTTC. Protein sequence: CASSLGTGTNEQYF.

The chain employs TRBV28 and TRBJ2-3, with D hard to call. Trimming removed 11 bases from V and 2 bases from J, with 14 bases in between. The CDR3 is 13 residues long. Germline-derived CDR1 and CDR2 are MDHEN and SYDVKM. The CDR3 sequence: CAGSISHTDTQYF. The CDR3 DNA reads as TGTGCCGGATCGATATCTCACACAGATACGCAGTATTTT. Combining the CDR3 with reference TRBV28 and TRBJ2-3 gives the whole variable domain DVKVTQSSRYLVKRTGEKVFLECVQDMDHENMFWYRQDPGLGLRLIYFSYDVKMKEKGDIPEGYSVSREKKERFSLILESASTNQTSMYLCAGSISHTDTQYFGPGTRLTVL.

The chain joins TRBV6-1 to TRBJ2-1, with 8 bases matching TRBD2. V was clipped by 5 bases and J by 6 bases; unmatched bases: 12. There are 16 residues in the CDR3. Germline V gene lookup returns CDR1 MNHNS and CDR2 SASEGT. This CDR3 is CASSPHAAGVINEQFF. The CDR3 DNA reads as TGTGCCAGCAGTCCCCATGCAGCGGGAGTAATCAATGAGCAGTTCTTC.

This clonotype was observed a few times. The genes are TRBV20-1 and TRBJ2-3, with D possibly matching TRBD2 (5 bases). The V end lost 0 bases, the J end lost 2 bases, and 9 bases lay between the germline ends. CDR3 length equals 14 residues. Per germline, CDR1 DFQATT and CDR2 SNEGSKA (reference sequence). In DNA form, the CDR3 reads TGCAGTGCTAGAGATGGACTTAACACAGATACGCAGTATTTT. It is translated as CSARDGLNTDTQYF.

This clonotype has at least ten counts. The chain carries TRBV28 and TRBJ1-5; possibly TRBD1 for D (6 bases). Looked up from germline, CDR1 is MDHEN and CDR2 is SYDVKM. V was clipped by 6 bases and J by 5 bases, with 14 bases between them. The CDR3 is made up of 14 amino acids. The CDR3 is CASSNRQAYQPQHF. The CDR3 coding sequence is TGTGCCAGCAGCAATCGACAGGCGTATCAGCCCCAGCATTTT.

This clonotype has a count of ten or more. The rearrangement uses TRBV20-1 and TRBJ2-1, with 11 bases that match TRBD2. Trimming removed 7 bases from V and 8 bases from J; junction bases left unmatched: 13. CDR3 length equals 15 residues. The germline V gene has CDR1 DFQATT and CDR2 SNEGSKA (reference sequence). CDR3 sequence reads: CSVALAGVSRDEQFF. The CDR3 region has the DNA TGCAGTGTCGCACTAGCGGGAGTATCTAGGGATGAGCAGTTCTTC.

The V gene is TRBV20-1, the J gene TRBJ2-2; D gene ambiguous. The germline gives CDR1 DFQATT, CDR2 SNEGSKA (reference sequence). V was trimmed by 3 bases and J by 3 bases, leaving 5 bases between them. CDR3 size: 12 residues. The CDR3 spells CSASADTGELFF. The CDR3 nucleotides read TGCAGTGCTAGTGCGGACACCGGGGAGCTGTTTTTT.

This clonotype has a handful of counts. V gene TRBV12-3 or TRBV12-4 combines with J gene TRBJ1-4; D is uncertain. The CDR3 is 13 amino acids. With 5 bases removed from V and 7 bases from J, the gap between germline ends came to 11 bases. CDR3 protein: CASSRLTPEKLFF. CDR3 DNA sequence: TGTGCCAGCAGTCGATTGACACCTGAAAAACTGTTTTTT.

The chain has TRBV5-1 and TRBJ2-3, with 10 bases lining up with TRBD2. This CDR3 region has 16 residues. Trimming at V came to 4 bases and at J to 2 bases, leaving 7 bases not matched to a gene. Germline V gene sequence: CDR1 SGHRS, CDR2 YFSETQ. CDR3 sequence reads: CASSRGLARNTDTQYF. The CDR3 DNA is TGCGCCAGCAGCAGGGGACTAGCGAGGAACACAGATACGCAGTATTTT. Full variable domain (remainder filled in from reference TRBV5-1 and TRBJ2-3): KAGVTQTPRYLIKTRGQQVTLSCSPISGHRSVSWYQQTPGQGLQFLFEYFSETQRNKGNFPGRFSGRQFSNSRSEMNVSTLELGDSALYLCASSRGLARNTDTQYFGPGTRLTVL.

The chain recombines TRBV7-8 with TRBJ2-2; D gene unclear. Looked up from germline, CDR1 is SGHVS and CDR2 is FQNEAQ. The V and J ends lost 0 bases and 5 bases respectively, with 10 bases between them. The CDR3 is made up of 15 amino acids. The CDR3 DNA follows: TGTGCCAGCAGCTTAGCGCCTTTCCAAACCGGGGAGCTGTTTTTT. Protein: CASSLAPFQTGELFF. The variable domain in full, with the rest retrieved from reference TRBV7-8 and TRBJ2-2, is GAGVSQSPRYKVAKRGQDVALRCDPISGHVSLFWYQQALGQGPEFLTYFQNEAQLDKSGLPSDRFFAERPEGSVSTLKIQRTQQEDSAVYLCASSLAPFQTGELFFGEGSRLTVL.

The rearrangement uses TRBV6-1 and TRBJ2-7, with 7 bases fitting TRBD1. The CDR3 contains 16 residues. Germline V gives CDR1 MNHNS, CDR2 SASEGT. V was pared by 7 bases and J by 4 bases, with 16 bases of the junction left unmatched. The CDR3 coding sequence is TGTGCCAGCACTAAGAGACCCGGGACAGACCTATACGAGCAGTACTTC. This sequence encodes CASTKRPGTDLYEQYF.